The 32 T cell receptor beta chains given below trace back to one sample, sequenced in a study of T cell clonotyping in hematopoietic cell transplantation. Profiled with immunoSEQ multiplex PCR; TCRdb holds only in-frame clones, not every one. The data contain under 7,500 clones, more than 60% of them singletons. The sequencing here drew on PBMCs, taken 100 days after allogeneic stem cell transplant. The receptors were sampled from a male patient aged 50 to 59 who had an allogeneic stem cell transplant from an unrelated donor, so the T cells may come from the graft donor. Some clones in this sample may be carry-over from other donors' samples.

The chain recombines TRBV29-1 with TRBJ1-2, with D uncertain. CDR3 size: 12 residues. V was pared by 1 base and J by 6 bases, with 9 bases between. The V gene's germline CDR1 is SQVTM and CDR2 ANQGSEA. The chain's CDR3 is CSVEGAGDGYTF. The CDR3 region has the DNA TGCAGCGTTGAAGGAGCAGGAGATGGCTACACCTTC.

The chain couples TRBV19 to TRBJ2-7, with 8 bases identical to TRBD1. Looked up from germline, CDR1 is LNHDA and CDR2 is SQIVND (reference sequence). The CDR3 loop spans 14 amino acids. The J segment lost 6 bases and the V segment lost 5 bases, leaving 9 bases of the junction unmatched. The CDR3 DNA follows: TGTGCCAGTAGTGTCACCGGGACAGGTAGCGAGCAGTACTTC. Protein sequence: CASSVTGTGSEQYF.

The genes are TRBV7-2 and TRBJ2-5; TRBD2 might be the D (5 bases). In germline, CDR1 is SGHTA, CDR2 FQGNSA. The germline V and J ends were trimmed by 5 bases and 5 bases, with 18 bases remaining between them. This CDR3 is 15 amino acids long. In DNA form, the CDR3 reads TGTGCCAGCAGCCCCGACGGGGTGGGGTACGAGACCCAGTACTTC. It codes for CASSPDGVGYETQYF.

The chain uses TRBV28 and TRBJ1-1; D is ambiguous. Germline CDR1 MDHEN, CDR2 SYDVKM. The CDR3 has 13 amino acids. Trimming stripped 6 bases from V and 4 bases from J, with 12 bases between. The CDR3 here is CASRFTWGTEAFF. The CDR3 coding sequence is TGTGCCAGCAGATTCACCTGGGGCACTGAAGCTTTCTTT. Full variable domain (outside the CDR3, taken from reference TRBV28 and TRBJ1-1): DVKVTQSSRYLVKRTGEKVFLECVQDMDHENMFWYRQDPGLGLRLIYFSYDVKMKEKGDIPEGYSVSREKKERFSLILESASTNQTSMYLCASRFTWGTEAFFGQGTRLTVV.

The V gene is TRBV6-5, the J gene TRBJ1-1, with TRBD1 matching 8 bases. Unmatched junction bases numbered 7, after V lost 5 bases and J lost 2 bases. Germline CDR1 reads MNHEY; CDR2 reads SVGAGI. The CDR3 length is 15 residues. The CDR3 region is CASSRGTGFNTEAFF. CDR3 bases: TGTGCCAGCAGTCGGGGGACAGGCTTCAACACTGAAGCTTTCTTT.

This chain joins TRBV6-5 and TRBJ1-2, with 8 bases lining up with TRBD1. The CDR3 is 13 amino acids. V was pared by 6 bases and J by 8 bases, with 8 bases of the junction left unmatched. Germline lookup yields CDR1 MNHEY and CDR2 SVGAGI. The CDR3 reads CASRRGQGRGYTF. The CDR3 nucleotides read TGTGCCAGCAGACGAGGACAGGGTCGCGGCTACACCTTC.

In this sample, this clone turned up a few times. This chain links TRBV15 with TRBJ1-4; D is unclear. This CDR3 is 15 amino acids long. Germline V lookup: CDR1 LNHNV, CDR2 YYDKDF (reference sequence). Trimming removed 6 bases at V and 5 bases at J, with 16 bases between. The CDR3 sequence: CATRREWTLNEKLFF. CDR3 DNA sequence: TGTGCCACCAGGAGGGAGTGGACCCTGAATGAAAAACTGTTTTTT.

This chain links TRBV6-1 with TRBJ2-5; 8 nucleotides match TRBD2. The J call may be faulty, since TRBJ2-7 better matches the DNA end. The CDR3 spans 15 residues. The germline gives CDR1 MNHNS, CDR2 SASEGT. CDR3 loop: CASSEETSGSYEQYF. In nucleotides, the CDR3 is TGTGCCAGCAGTGAAGAAACTAGCGGCTCCTACGAGCAGTACTTC.

J is TRBJ2-7 and V is TRBV19; D unclear. V lost 1 base to trimming and J lost 5 bases, with 3 bases between them. Per the germline V gene, CDR1 is LNHDA and CDR2 is SQIVND (reference sequence). This CDR3 has 11 residues. CDR3 DNA: TGTGCCAGTAGTATAGGGAACGAGCAGTACTTC. Protein sequence: CASSIGNEQYF.

This CDR3 is CASRLDRVDTGELFF. CDR3 coding DNA: TGTGCCAGCAGACTGGACAGGGTGGACACCGGGGAGCTGTTTTTT. V is TRBV7-2 and J is TRBJ2-2, with 8 bases lining up with TRBD1. Per the germline V gene, CDR1 is SGHTA and CDR2 is FQGNSA. The CDR3 has 15 amino acids. V dropped 6 bases and J dropped 3; count of bases not matched to a gene: 6.

The rearrangement joins TRBV7-6 to TRBJ2-2; 8 bases line up with TRBD1. Germline V gene lookup returns CDR1 SGHVS and CDR2 FNYEAQ. There are 15 residues in the CDR3. V lost 8 bases to trimming and J lost 0 bases; unmatched junction nucleotides: 5. The CDR3: CASSGGITNTGELFF. CDR3 in DNA: TGTGCCAGCTCAGGGGGCATCACGAACACCGGGGAGCTGTTTTTT.

This sequence joins TRBV25-1 and TRBJ1-6, with 8 nucleotides matching TRBD1. Unmatched junction bases numbered 5, after V lost 3 bases and J lost 7 bases. CDR3 size: 15 residues. CDR1 and CDR2 (germline): MGHDK, SYGVNS. CDR3 in amino acids: CASSEQGARNSPLHF. The DNA for the CDR3 is TGTGCCAGCAGTGAGCAGGGGGCGCGGAATTCACCCCTCCACTTT.

This clone came up a few times. V gene TRBV25-1 combines with J gene TRBJ1-2, with 7 bases identical to TRBD1. In germline, CDR1 is MGHDK, CDR2 SYGVNS. CDR3 length: 12 residues. Trimming removed 4 bases from V and 5 bases from J; junction bases left unmatched: 1. CDR3 in amino acids: CASSATGYGYTF. The DNA of the CDR3 is TGTGCCAGCAGTGCGACAGGGTATGGCTACACCTTC.

The rearrangement joins TRBV6-5 to TRBJ2-5, with 9 nucleotides matching TRBD2. The J segment lost 5 bases and the V segment lost 4 bases, leaving 11 bases of the junction unmatched. Germline V gene lookup returns CDR1 MNHEY and CDR2 SVGAGI. CDR3 size: 16 residues. CDR3 DNA sequence: TGTGCCAGCAGTTCACTCACCGGGACTAGCCGGGAGACCCAGTACTTC. It translates to CASSSLTGTSRETQYF.

The gene calls are TRBV5-4 and TRBJ1-2, with 7 bases lining up with TRBD1. The CDR3 spans 13 residues. Trimming removed 6 bases from V and 4 bases from J; junction bases left unmatched: 6. Germline CDR1 is SGHNT and CDR2 is YYREEE (reference sequence). The CDR3 region has the DNA TGTGCCAGCAACCTAGGGGGCGCCTATGGCTACACCTTC. This gives the protein CASNLGGAYGYTF. The variable domain in full, completed from reference TRBV5-4 and TRBJ1-2, reads ETGVTQSPTHLIKTRGQQVTLRCSSQSGHNTVSWYQQALGQGPQFIFQYYREEENGRGNFPPRFSGLQFPNYSSELNVNALELDDSALYLCASNLGGAYGYTFGSGTRLTVV.

This clone showed up just once. The rearrangement uses TRBV30 and TRBJ2-7, with TRBD2 as a possible D gene (6 bases). Trimming pared 1 base from V and 6 bases from J, leaving 16 bases between. The germline gives CDR1 GTSNPN, CDR2 SVGIG (reference sequence). CDR3 length: 14 amino acids. The CDR3 sequence: CAWSAPRDQSEQYV. The CDR3 bases are TGTGCCTGGAGTGCGCCGCGGGATCAGTCCGAGCAGTACGTC.

The chain joins TRBV9 to TRBJ2-1; a weak D match, TRBD1 (6 bases). Trimming pared 1 base from V and 8 bases from J, leaving 16 bases between. Germline V gene data show CDR1 as SGDLS and CDR2 as YYNGEE. The CDR3 extends over 15 amino acids. For the CDR3, the DNA is TGTGCCAGCAGCGTACGTTCGCCAGGGGTGTATGAGCAGTTCTTC. It codes for CASSVRSPGVYEQFF. The complete variable domain, with remaining parts taken from reference TRBV9 and TRBJ2-1, reads DSGVTQTPKHLITATGQRVTLRCSPRSGDLSVYWYQQSLDQGLQFLIQYYNGEERAKGNILERFSAQQFPDLHSELNLSSLELGDSALYFCASSVRSPGVYEQFFGPGTRLTVL.

The chain couples TRBV6-5 to TRBJ1-2; 7 bases map to TRBD1. The junction had 12 bases not matched to a gene; V was cut back by 4 bases and J by 4 bases. CDR1 and CDR2 from the germline V gene are MNHEY and SVGAGI. There are 16 residues in the CDR3. The CDR3 bases are TGTGCCAGCAGTTTCTCCTCAAGGGGGCCGGGCTATGGCTACACCTTC. Protein sequence: CASSFSSRGPGYGYTF.

This chain uses TRBV5-1 with TRBJ1-3, with D uncertain. Between the trimmed V and J ends, which lost 1 base and 2 bases, there was a span of 10 bases. The CDR3 runs 15 residues. CDR1 and CDR2 from the germline V gene are SGHRS and YFSETQ. This chain's CDR3 is CASSLKAEPGNTIYF. The CDR3 nucleotides are TGCGCCAGCAGCTTGAAGGCAGAGCCTGGAAACACCATATATTTT.

The chain carries TRBV27 and TRBJ2-1; 10 bases line up with TRBD1. The CDR3 loop spans 18 amino acids. Trimming took 6 bases from V and 8 from J; bases not matched to a gene: 19. Germline V gene data show CDR1 as MNHEY and CDR2 as SMNVEV (reference sequence). For the CDR3, the DNA is TGTGCCAGCAGGTTTTTGGTCGTAGGGGACAGGGGTACAGATGAGCAGTTCTTC. Translating gives CASRFLVVGDRGTDEQFF.

This chain links TRBV28 with TRBJ1-1; 10 bases agree with TRBD1. Trimming took 6 bases from V and 1 from J; bases not matched to a gene: 17. Germline assignment: CDR1 MDHEN and CDR2 SYDVKM. The CDR3 has 19 residues. CDR3 sequence: CASRPNSDRGFYANTEAFF. The CDR3 bases are TGTGCCAGCAGACCTAATTCGGACAGGGGGTTTTACGCGAACACTGAAGCTTTCTTT.

J is TRBJ1-2 and V is TRBV2; D is undetermined. CDR3 length: 12 amino acids. Germline V lookup: CDR1 SNHLY, CDR2 FYNNEI. V gave up 4 bases and J gave up 8 bases, with 11 bases separating them. CDR3 coding DNA: TGTGCCAGCAGTGGGGGTGCGGGAGGCTACACCTTC. It encodes CASSGGAGGYTF. Variable domain in full (rest from reference TRBV2 and TRBJ1-2): EPEVTQTPSHQVTQMGQEVILRCVPISNHLYFYWYRQILGQKVEFLVSFYNNEISEKSEIFDDQFSVERPDGSNFTLKIRSTKLEDSAMYFCASSGGAGGYTFGSGTRLTVV.

V and J are TRBV19 and TRBJ2-5; 7 bases line up with TRBD2. After removal of 5 bases from V and 2 bases from J, the junction contained 8 bases not matched to a gene. CDR1 LNHDA and CDR2 SQIVND come from the germline V gene (reference sequence). This CDR3 contains 15 residues. CDR3 sequence (DNA): TGTGCCAGTAGTCCGGGCGGGAGAAGGCAAGAGACCCAGTACTTC. It is translated as CASSPGGRRQETQYF.

The V gene is TRBV9, the J gene TRBJ2-2; 8 positions match TRBD2. This CDR3 has 15 residues. The V and J ends lost 6 bases and 1 base, in that order; junction bases with no gene match: 5. CDR1 and CDR2 from the germline V gene are SGDLS and YYNGEE. CDR3 in DNA: TGTGCCAGCAACCCTCGGGGGGGGAACACCGGGGAGCTGTTTTTT. Protein sequence: CASNPRGGNTGELFF.

This sequence joins TRBV5-4 and TRBJ2-1; 7 bases line up with TRBD2. The CDR3 is 15 residues long. CDR1 and CDR2 (germline): SGHNT, YYREEE (reference sequence). The ends lost 4 bases at V and 3 bases at J; junction bases unmatched: 7. The CDR3 is CASSMTSTDYNEQFF. DNA for the CDR3: TGTGCCAGCAGCATGACTAGCACCGACTACAATGAGCAGTTCTTC.

This chain connects TRBV5-4 to TRBJ1-2, with 7 nucleotides matching TRBD1. Germline V gene sequence: CDR1 SGHNT, CDR2 YYREEE (reference sequence). The CDR3 runs 15 residues. The V segment lost 0 bases and the J segment 7 bases; nucleotides outside the gene matches: 9. DNA for the CDR3: TGTGCCAGCAGCTTGGGCACCTACAGGGACAGTGGCTACACCTTC. This encodes CASSLGTYRDSGYTF.

CDR3 residues: CASSPLRDTEAFF. CDR3 in DNA: TGTGCCAGCAGCCCCCTTCGAGACACTGAAGCTTTCTTT. The gene calls are TRBV14 and TRBJ1-1; no firm D call. The V end was cut by 4 bases, the J end by 3 bases, with 9 bases between. Germline-derived CDR1 and CDR2 are SGHDN and FVKESK. The CDR3 runs to 13 residues.

V is TRBV5-6 and J is TRBJ2-5, with 7 nucleotides matching TRBD2. From germline, CDR1 is SGHDT and CDR2 YYEEEE. The CDR3 length is 13 residues. V lost 4 bases and J lost 2; bases outside the gene matches: 2. The CDR3 sequence is CASSREDQETQYF. In nucleotides, the CDR3 is TGTGCCAGCAGCCGGGAGGATCAAGAGACCCAGTACTTC. Using reference TRBV5-6 and TRBJ2-5 for the parts outside the CDR3, the full variable domain is DAGVTQSPTHLIKTRGQQVTLRCSPKSGHDTVSWYQQALGQGPQFIFQYYEEEERQRGNFPDRFSGHQFPNYSSELNVNALLLGDSALYLCASSREDQETQYFGPGTRLLVL.

This clone has just a few counts. The CDR3, as DNA: TGTGCCAGCAGTTCAGCGAACACCGGGGAGCTGTTTTTT. Translated, it gives CASSSANTGELFF. This chain links TRBV27 with TRBJ2-2, with D hard to call. The V and J ends lost 4 bases and 0 bases respectively, with 3 bases between them. The CDR3 is 13 residues long. Per germline, CDR1 MNHEY and CDR2 SMNVEV (reference sequence).

This chain connects TRBV18 to TRBJ1-5; TRBD1 is a possible D gene (5 bases). Germline CDR1 is KGHSH and CDR2 is LQKENI. Trimming removed 1 base at V and 2 bases at J, with 9 bases between. This CDR3 comprises 15 residues. CDR3 sequence: CASSPQGNRNQPQHF. CDR3 sequence (DNA): TGTGCCAGCTCACCACAGGGGAATCGCAATCAGCCCCAGCATTTT.

This chain joins TRBV5-1 and TRBJ2-5; 7 bases agree with TRBD1. CDR3 size: 14 residues. Germline CDR1 and CDR2: SGHRS and YFSETQ. Trimming removed 5 bases from V and 1 base from J; junction bases left unmatched: 5. CDR3 sequence: CASSSQGLQETQYF. DNA of the CDR3: TGCGCCAGCAGTTCACAGGGGCTCCAAGAGACCCAGTACTTC.

The CDR3 nucleotides are TGTGCCAGCAGTTACTCGGGCAGCCTCTCTGGAAACACCATATATTTT. Protein product: CASSYSGSLSGNTIYF. V gene TRBV6-5 combines with J gene TRBJ1-3; D not resolved. The CDR3 extends over 16 amino acids. Germline-derived CDR1 and CDR2 are MNHEY and SVGAGI. Deletions cut 0 bases from V and 0 bases from J, with 9 bases between.